These 25 T cell receptor beta chains were sequenced from one sample in a study of T cell responses to AZD1222 COVID-19 vaccine. Some clones are missing from TCRdb's copy, which holds only in-frame ones; the method was immunoSEQ multiplex PCR. The table lists under 110,000 clones, roughly 86% of them singletons. The material was peripheral blood, obtained on day 0 of AZD1222 vaccination. All receptors derive from an adult in good health.

The V and J genes are TRBV28 and TRBJ1-5; unclear D gene. V was shortened by 7 bases and J by 3 bases, with 16 bases between the two germline ends. The CDR3 covers 15 residues. Per germline, CDR1 MDHEN and CDR2 SYDVKM. CDR3 coding DNA: TGTGCCAGCATCGACGGTCGGGGTTCCAATCAGCCCCAGCATTTT. This encodes CASIDGRGSNQPQHF.

J is TRBJ2-5 and V is TRBV19; 10 bases map to TRBD2. Trimming at V came to 4 bases and at J to 4 bases, leaving 12 bases not matched to a gene. Germline values: CDR1 LNHDA, CDR2 SQIVND (reference sequence). The CDR3 runs to 17 residues. CDR3 protein: CASSRPGLAGVGETQYF. The CDR3, as DNA: TGTGCCAGTAGTAGGCCGGGGCTAGCGGGAGTTGGAGAGACCCAGTACTTC.

V gene TRBV7-9 combines with J gene TRBJ2-1; TRBD2 matches at 8 bases. Trimming took 2 bases from V and 6 from J; bases not matched to a gene: 9. CDR1 is SEHNR, CDR2 FQNEAQ, per germline (reference sequence). This CDR3 has 16 amino acids. Here the CDR3 reads CASSLPGLVLVNEQFF. For the CDR3, the DNA is TGTGCCAGCAGCTTACCGGGACTAGTCTTGGTCAATGAGCAGTTCTTC. Combining the CDR3 with reference TRBV7-9 and TRBJ2-1 gives the whole variable domain DTGVSQNPRHKITKRGQNVTFRCDPISEHNRLYWYRQTLGQGPEFLTYFQNEAQLEKSRLLSDRFSAERPKGSFSTLEIQRTEQGDSAMYLCASSLPGLVLVNEQFFGPGTRLTVL.

The gene calls are TRBV12-3 or TRBV12-4 and TRBJ1-2, with unresolved D. The CDR3 is made up of 12 amino acids. Trimming left V 7 bases short and J 12 bases short, with 18 bases between. DNA for the CDR3: TGTGCCAGCACCACAATACCGGCCCCCAACACCTTC. Translated, it gives CASTTIPAPNTF.

A remark on this clone: The same CDR3 also results from other DNA sequences found in this sample. This chain uses TRBV6-4 with TRBJ1-6, with unresolved D. The V gene's germline CDR1 is MRHNA and CDR2 SNTAGT. Trimming stripped 3 bases from V and 1 base from J, with 1 base between. CDR3 length: 13 residues. The CDR3 reads CASSDSYNSPLHF. DNA for the CDR3: TGTGCCAGCAGTGATTCCTATAATTCACCCCTCCACTTT.

This clone has more than one count but fewer than ten. The rearrangement links TRBV28 to TRBJ1-5, with 8 nucleotides matching TRBD1. The CDR3 contains 13 residues. With V trimmed by 8 bases and J by 7 bases, 7 bases remained unmatched. Germline CDR1 reads MDHEN; CDR2 reads SYDVKM. Here the CDR3 DNA reads TGTGCCAGCGGTGACAGGGGAAGACAGCCCCAGCATTTT. Protein product: CASGDRGRQPQHF.

The gene calls are TRBV19 and TRBJ1-6, with D uncertain. V lost 4 bases, J lost 13 bases, and 20 bases lay in between. Germline V gives CDR1 LNHDA, CDR2 SQIVND (reference sequence). This CDR3 is 15 amino acids long. CDR3 amino acids: CASSTRTGVERPLHF. In nucleotides, the CDR3 is TGTGCCAGTAGTACCAGGACCGGGGTGGAGAGGCCCCTCCACTTT. The full variable domain, its missing parts supplied by reference TRBV19 and TRBJ1-6, is DGGITQSPKYLFRKEGQNVTLSCEQNLNHDAMYWYRQDPGQGLRLIYYSQIVNDFQKGDIAEGYSVSREKKESFPLTVTSAQKNPTAFYLCASSTRTGVERPLHFGNGTRLTVT.

The chain couples TRBV4-2 to TRBJ2-7; 8 bases agree with TRBD2. This CDR3 is built from 15 residues. Trimming at V came to 1 base and at J to 6 bases, leaving 8 bases not matched to a gene. CDR1 LGHNA and CDR2 YNFKEQ come from the germline V gene. The CDR3: CASSQGAGLGGEQYF. CDR3 bases: TGTGCCAGCAGCCAAGGGGCGGGACTAGGGGGCGAGCAGTACTTC.

The chain uses TRBV18 and TRBJ2-1; TRBD2 aligns across 13 bases. After removal of 6 bases from V and 8 bases from J, the junction contained 4 bases not matched to a gene. Germline CDR1 and CDR2: KGHSH and LQKENI. The CDR3 consists of 14 residues. The CDR3, as DNA: TGTGCCAGCTCCGGCACTAGCGGGAGGGATGAGCAGTTCTTC. Translating it yields CASSGTSGRDEQFF.

This chain connects TRBV7-2 to TRBJ1-6; no reliable D call. Germline CDR1 SGHTA, CDR2 FQGNSA. Trimming pared 0 bases from V and 6 bases from J, leaving 9 bases between. This CDR3 contains 15 residues. As DNA, the CDR3 is TGTGCCAGCAGCTTAGCTGGGCCCCCTAATTCACCCCTCCACTTT. This codes for CASSLAGPPNSPLHF.

The chain has TRBV10-3 and TRBJ1-3; D remains unclear. Between the trimmed V and J ends, which lost 2 bases and 0 bases, there was a span of 8 bases. The CDR3 has 15 residues. The germline CDR1 and CDR2 sequences are ENHRY and SYGVKD. The CDR3 DNA reads as TGTGCCATCAGTGAGGGCAGATTCTCTGGAAACACCATATATTTT. Translated, it gives CAISEGRFSGNTIYF.

CDR3 loop: CASSLGGQGGETQYF. Here the CDR3 DNA reads TGCGCCAGCAGCTTGGGCGGACAGGGAGGAGAGACCCAGTACTTC. The rearrangement joins TRBV5-1 to TRBJ2-5; 8 bases match TRBD1. CDR3 length equals 15 residues. The V and J ends lost 0 bases and 4 bases, in that order; junction bases with no gene match: 5. Germline loops: CDR1 SGHRS, CDR2 YFSETQ.

The genes are TRBV5-1 and TRBJ1-1; D might be TRBD1 (6 bases). The CDR3 contains 16 residues. Germline CDR1 reads SGHRS; CDR2 reads YFSETQ. V was cut by 4 bases and J by 1 base, with 17 bases left in between. This CDR3 is CASSVRHGGGNTEAFF. In nucleotides, the CDR3 is TGCGCCAGCAGCGTGCGGCATGGAGGGGGGAACACTGAAGCTTTCTTT.

The genes are TRBV11-2 and TRBJ2-4; 7 bases map to TRBD1. Trimming cost V 5 bases and J 0 bases; bases outside gene matches: 10. Germline CDR1 and CDR2: SGHAT and FQNNGV. The CDR3 has 17 residues. The DNA for the CDR3 is TGTGCCAGCAGCCCCTACAGGGGAGAGGGAGCCAAAAACATTCAGTACTTC. It specifies CASSPYRGEGAKNIQYF.

The chain employs TRBV3-1 (or the pseudogene TRBV3-2) and TRBJ1-3; no definite D call. CDR3 size: 17 residues. Trimming removed 6 bases at V and 0 bases at J, with 18 bases between. Germline V gives CDR1 LGHDT, CDR2 YNNKEL (reference sequence). The CDR3 protein is CASSPRTASYSGNTIYF. DNA of the CDR3: TGTGCCAGCAGTCCTCGGACGGCGAGCTACTCTGGAAACACCATATATTTT.

This clone was seen a single time. V usage is TRBV18 and J usage is TRBJ1-1, with D maybe TRBD1 (6 bases). Trimming removed 6 bases at V and 0 bases at J, with 11 bases between. Per the germline V gene, CDR1 is KGHSH and CDR2 is LQKENI. The CDR3 consists of 14 residues. CDR3 loop: CASSRQEMNTEAFF. The CDR3 bases are TGTGCCAGCTCGCGACAGGAAATGAACACTGAAGCTTTCTTT.

V gene TRBV30 combines with J gene TRBJ2-4, with 10 bases lining up with TRBD1. The CDR3 runs to 16 residues. In germline, CDR1 is GTSNPN, CDR2 SVGIG (reference sequence). After removal of 1 base from V and 9 bases from J, the junction contained 12 bases not matched to a gene. CDR3 residues: CAWSDRDRGIFSIQYF. CDR3 in DNA: TGTGCCTGGAGTGACCGGGACAGGGGAATTTTTAGCATTCAGTACTTC.

The chain recombines TRBV3-1 (or the pseudogene TRBV3-2) with TRBJ2-5; D is perhaps TRBD1 (7 bases). Germline assignment: CDR1 LGHDT and CDR2 YNNKEL (reference sequence). The CDR3 is 13 amino acids. V gave up 1 base and J gave up 11 bases, with 14 bases separating them. The CDR3 DNA reads TGTGCCAGCAGCCAAGTCCCCCAGGGGGGTCAGTACTTC. Translation gives CASSQVPQGGQYF.

The chain links TRBV7-3 to TRBJ1-5; D remains unclear. CDR3 size: 11 residues. V lost 7 bases to trimming and J lost 4 bases, with 5 bases between them. Germline V CDR1 and CDR2: SGHTA, FQGTGA. The CDR3 DNA sequence: TGTGCCAGCACCCAGAATCAGCCCCAGCATTTT. Translating it yields CASTQNQPQHF.

The chain has TRBV28 and TRBJ1-4, with TRBD1 identical over 7 bases. Trimming took 5 bases from V and 6 from J; bases not matched to a gene: 6. The CDR3 runs 14 residues. The germline V gene encodes CDR1 MDHEN and CDR2 SYDVKM. DNA for the CDR3: TGTGCCAGCAGTCCCTCCGACAGGGATGAAAAACTGTTTTTT. It specifies CASSPSDRDEKLFF. The full variable domain, with the rest looked up from reference TRBV28 and TRBJ1-4, is DVKVTQSSRYLVKRTGEKVFLECVQDMDHENMFWYRQDPGLGLRLIYFSYDVKMKEKGDIPEGYSVSREKKERFSLILESASTNQTSMYLCASSPSDRDEKLFFGSGTQLSVL.

This clone was observed a single time. The rearrangement uses TRBV27 and TRBJ1-1; no clear D. Germline CDR1 is MNHEY and CDR2 is SMNVEV (reference sequence). V gave up 1 base and J gave up 1 base, with 16 bases separating them. This CDR3 is built from 17 residues. The CDR3 sequence is CASSLFPGASPNTEAFF. The CDR3 bases are TGTGCCAGCAGTTTATTCCCAGGAGCCAGCCCGAACACTGAAGCTTTCTTT.

The genes are TRBV28 and TRBJ1-4; D remains ambiguous. The CDR3 extends over 15 amino acids. With 7 bases removed from V and 12 bases from J, the gap between germline ends came to 24 bases. Germline V gene sequence: CDR1 MDHEN, CDR2 SYDVKM. The CDR3 region has the DNA TGTGCCAGCATTAGTGGGCAACCATATGCGTCTCAACTGTTTTTT. It codes for CASISGQPYASQLFF.

The rearrangement uses TRBV30 and TRBJ1-3; no definite D call. Between the trimmed V and J ends, which lost 2 bases and 4 bases, there was a span of 15 bases. Germline values: CDR1 GTSNPN, CDR2 SVGIG (reference sequence). CDR3 size: 15 residues. The CDR3 is CAWSRAAKVGNTIYF. CDR3 DNA sequence: TGTGCCTGGAGTCGGGCGGCAAAGGTGGGAAACACCATATATTTT.

The DNA of the CDR3 is TGTGCCAGCAGCCAACGGGCGGTCACTGAAGCTTTCTTT. It codes for CASSQRAVTEAFF. This chain joins TRBV3-1 (or the pseudogene TRBV3-2) and TRBJ1-1, with no clear D. Germline V gene sequence: CDR1 LGHDT, CDR2 YNNKEL (reference sequence). The CDR3 has 13 residues. V was shortened by 2 bases and J by 4 bases, with 8 bases between the two germline ends.

The genes are TRBV15 and TRBJ2-7, with D maybe TRBD1 (6 bases). Germline V gene data show CDR1 as LNHNV and CDR2 as YYDKDF (reference sequence). Trimming removed 0 bases at V and 2 bases at J, with 14 bases between. The CDR3 covers 16 residues. CDR3 protein: CATSREGTRSTYEQYF. The CDR3 DNA reads as TGTGCCACCAGCAGAGAAGGGACAAGATCAACCTACGAGCAGTACTTC.